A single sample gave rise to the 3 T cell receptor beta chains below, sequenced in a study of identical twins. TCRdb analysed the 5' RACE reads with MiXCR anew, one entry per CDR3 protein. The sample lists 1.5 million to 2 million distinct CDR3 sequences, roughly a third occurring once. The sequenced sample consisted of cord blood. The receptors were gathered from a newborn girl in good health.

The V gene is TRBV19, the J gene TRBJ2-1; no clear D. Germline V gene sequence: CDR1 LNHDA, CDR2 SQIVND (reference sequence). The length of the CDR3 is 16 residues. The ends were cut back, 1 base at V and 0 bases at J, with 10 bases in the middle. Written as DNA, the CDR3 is TGTGCCAGTAGTATAGGCTCAGCGAGCTCCTACAATGAGCAGTTCTTC. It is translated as CASSIGSASSYNEQFF.

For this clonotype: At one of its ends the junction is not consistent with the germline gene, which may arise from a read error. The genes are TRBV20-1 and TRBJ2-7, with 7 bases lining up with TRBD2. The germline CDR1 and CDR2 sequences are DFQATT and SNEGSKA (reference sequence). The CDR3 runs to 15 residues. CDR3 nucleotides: TGCAGTACTAGAGTCCCACTAGCGTTCTCCTACGAGCAGTACTTC. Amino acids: CSTRVPLAFSYEQYF.

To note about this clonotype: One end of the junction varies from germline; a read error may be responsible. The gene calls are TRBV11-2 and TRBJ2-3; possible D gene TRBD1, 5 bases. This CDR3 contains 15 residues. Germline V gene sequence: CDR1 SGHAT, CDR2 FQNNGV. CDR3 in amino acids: CASSRGTTSTDTRYF. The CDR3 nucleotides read TGTGCCAGCTCTAGGGGTACGACCAGCACAGATACGCGGTATTTT.